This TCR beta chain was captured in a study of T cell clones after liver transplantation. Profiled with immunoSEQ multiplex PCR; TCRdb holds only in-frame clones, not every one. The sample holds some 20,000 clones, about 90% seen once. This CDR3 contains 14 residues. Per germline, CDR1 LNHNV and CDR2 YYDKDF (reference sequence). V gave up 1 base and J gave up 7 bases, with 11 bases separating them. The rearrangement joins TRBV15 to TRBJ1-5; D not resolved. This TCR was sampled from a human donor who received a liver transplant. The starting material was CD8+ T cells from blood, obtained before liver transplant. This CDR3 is CATSRVRDGQPQHF. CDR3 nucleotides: TGTGCCACCAGCAGAGTAAGGGATGGGCAGCCCCAGCATTTT.